The clone carrying this T cell receptor (beta chain) was detected many times. Using its own MiXCR run on the multiplex PCR reads, TCRdb lists one record per CDR3 protein. The table has about 170,000 distinct CDR3 sequences, roughly a third seen once. Samples came from axillary lymph nodes draining the breast cancer. Deletions cut 5 bases from V and 7 bases from J, with 9 bases between. The CDR3 runs to 12 residues. Per the germline V gene, CDR1 is MNHEY and CDR2 is SVGEGT. This record belongs to a study of breast tumors, draining lymph nodes, adjacent tissues. The chain has TRBV6-2 or TRBV6-3 and TRBJ2-1; D call uncertain. Sample: axillary lymph node tissue. This receptor was identified in a female donor with breast cancer. Some clones in this sample may be carry-over from other donors' samples. The CDR3 is CASSRLGNEQFF. The CDR3 region has the DNA TGTGCCAGCAGTCGACTCGGGAATGAGCAGTTCTTC.